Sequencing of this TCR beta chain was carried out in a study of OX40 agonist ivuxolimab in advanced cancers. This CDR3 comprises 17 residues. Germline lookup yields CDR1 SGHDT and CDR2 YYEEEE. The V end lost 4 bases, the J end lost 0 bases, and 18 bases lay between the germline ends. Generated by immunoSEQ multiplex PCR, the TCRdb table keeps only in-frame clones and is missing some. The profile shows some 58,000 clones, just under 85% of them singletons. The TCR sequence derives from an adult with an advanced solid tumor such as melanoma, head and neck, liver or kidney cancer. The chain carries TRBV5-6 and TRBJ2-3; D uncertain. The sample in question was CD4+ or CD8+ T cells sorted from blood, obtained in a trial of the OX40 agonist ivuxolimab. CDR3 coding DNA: TGTGCCAGCAGCCTCGTCGGTGACACCACTAGCACAGATACGCAGTATTTT. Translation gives CASSLVGDTTSTDTQYF.